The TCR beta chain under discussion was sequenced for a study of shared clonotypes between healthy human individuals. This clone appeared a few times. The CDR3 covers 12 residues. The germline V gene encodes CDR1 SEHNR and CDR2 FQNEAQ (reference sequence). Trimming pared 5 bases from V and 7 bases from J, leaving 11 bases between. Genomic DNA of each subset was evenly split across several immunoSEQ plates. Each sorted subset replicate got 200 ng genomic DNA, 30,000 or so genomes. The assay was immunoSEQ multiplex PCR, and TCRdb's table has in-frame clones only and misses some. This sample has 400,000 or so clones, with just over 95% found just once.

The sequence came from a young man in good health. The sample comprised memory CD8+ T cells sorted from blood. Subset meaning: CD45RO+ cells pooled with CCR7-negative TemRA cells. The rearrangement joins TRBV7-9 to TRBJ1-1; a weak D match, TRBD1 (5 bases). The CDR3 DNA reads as TGTGCCAGCAGCCCCGGGACGGTTGAAGCTTTCTTT. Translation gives CASSPGTVEAFF.